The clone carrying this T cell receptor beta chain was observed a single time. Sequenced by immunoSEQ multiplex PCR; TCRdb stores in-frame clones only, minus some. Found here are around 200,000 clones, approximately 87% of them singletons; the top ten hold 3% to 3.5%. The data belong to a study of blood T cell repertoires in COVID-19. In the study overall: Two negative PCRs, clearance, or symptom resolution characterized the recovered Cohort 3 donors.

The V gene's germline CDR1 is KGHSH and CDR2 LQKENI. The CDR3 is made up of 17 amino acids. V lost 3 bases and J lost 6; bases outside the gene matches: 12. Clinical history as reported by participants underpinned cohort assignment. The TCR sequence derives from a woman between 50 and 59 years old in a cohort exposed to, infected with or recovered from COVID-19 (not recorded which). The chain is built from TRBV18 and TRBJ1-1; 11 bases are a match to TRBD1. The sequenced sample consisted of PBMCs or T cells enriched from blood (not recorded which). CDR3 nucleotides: TGTGCCAGCTCACCCGGGGGAAGCCTGGGACAGGGGGCTGAAGCTTTCTTT. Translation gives CASSPGGSLGQGAEAFF. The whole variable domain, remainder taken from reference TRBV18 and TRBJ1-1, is NAGVMQNPRHLVRRRGQEARLRCSPMKGHSHVYWYRQLPEEGLKFMVYLQKENIIDESGMPKERFSAEFPKEGPSILRIQQVVRGDSAAYFCASSPGGSLGQGAEAFFGQGTRLTVV.